This T cell receptor beta chain was sequenced for a study of blood T cells in healthy people across ages. A J-beta primer mix and a sample-barcoded 5' primer were used in a second PCR of roughly 6 to 12 cycles. TCRdb reprocessed the 5' RACE reads via MiXCR and lists one record per CDR3 protein. This repertoire shows around 780,000 distinct CDR3 sequences, roughly 26% found once; its top ten account for 2.5% to 3.5%. The CDR3 consists of 14 residues. Trimming at V came to 5 bases and at J to 14 bases, leaving 12 bases not matched to a gene. The germline CDR1 and CDR2 sequences are SEHNR and FQNEAQ (reference sequence). This clonotype came up a few times. These data also formed part of another study, on T cells of mothers and their children. Turning to that study: In this cohort, donors were three healthy Caucasian mothers plus their six children.

The V gene is TRBV7-9, the J gene TRBJ1-4, with 9 bases fitting TRBD1. This sequence originates from a boy aged 5-17 years in good health. Source material: blood. The CDR3 DNA follows: TGTGCCAGCAGCCCTGGGGACAGGGAAGTACTTCTGTTTTTT. Protein: CASSPGDREVLLFF.